These 5 T cell receptor beta chains originate from one sample sequenced in a study of monozygotic twins with cystic fibrosis. Clones were read by immunoSEQ multiplex PCR, and TCRdb kept only the in-frame ones, dropping some. The sample includes 25,000 to 30,000 clones, 96% of them seen just once. Material: blood. These receptors were taken from a girl aged 2-10 years with cystic fibrosis.

J is TRBJ2-1 and V is TRBV5-1; a weak D match, TRBD2 (6 bases). Germline V gives CDR1 SGHRS, CDR2 YFSETQ. The V gene lost 4 bases and the J gene lost 0 bases, with 14 bases spanning the gap. CDR3 length equals 16 residues. The CDR3 loop is CASSILASSSYNEQFF. CDR3 DNA: TGCGCCAGCAGCATACTAGCTTCAAGCTCCTACAATGAGCAGTTCTTC. Full variable domain (missing parts from reference TRBV5-1 and TRBJ2-1): KAGVTQTPRYLIKTRGQQVTLSCSPISGHRSVSWYQQTPGQGLQFLFEYFSETQRNKGNFPGRFSGRQFSNSRSEMNVSTLELGDSALYLCASSILASSSYNEQFFGPGTRLTVL.

This sequence joins TRBV6-1 and TRBJ1-2, with a weak D call TRBD1 (5 bases). This CDR3 spans 13 amino acids. V gave up 6 bases and J gave up 3 bases, with 11 bases separating them. Looked up from germline, CDR1 is MNHNS and CDR2 is SASEGT. The CDR3 sequence: CASSPRRDYGYTF. CDR3 nucleotide sequence: TGTGCCAGCAGCCCCCGCAGGGACTATGGCTACACCTTC.

The J gene is TRBJ2-2, the V gene TRBV25-1, with unresolved D. The CDR3 length is 16 residues. V lost 5 bases and J lost 4, with 17 bases in between. The V gene's germline CDR1 is MGHDK and CDR2 SYGVNS. Here the CDR3 reads CASSFRKTQRTGELFF. The CDR3 DNA follows: TGTGCCAGCAGTTTCAGGAAGACTCAACGCACCGGGGAGCTGTTTTTT. The full variable domain, in which reference TRBV25-1 and TRBJ2-2 provide the parts outside the CDR3, is EADIYQTPRYLVIGTGKKITLECSQTMGHDKMYWYQQDPGMELHLIHYSYGVNSTEKGDLSSESTVSRIRTEHFPLTLESARPSHTSQYLCASSFRKTQRTGELFFGEGSRLTVL.

The chain joins TRBV28 to TRBJ1-1; possibly TRBD1 for D (6 bases). V dropped 1 base and J dropped 3 bases, with 18 bases sitting between them. This CDR3 spans 17 amino acids. Germline CDR1 MDHEN, CDR2 SYDVKM. The CDR3 protein is CASSLSSGAAADTEAFF. The CDR3 nucleotides read TGTGCCAGCAGTTTATCGTCAGGGGCGGCGGCGGACACTGAAGCTTTCTTT. Complete variable domain (other parts from reference TRBV28 and TRBJ1-1): DVKVTQSSRYLVKRTGEKVFLECVQDMDHENMFWYRQDPGLGLRLIYFSYDVKMKEKGDIPEGYSVSREKKERFSLILESASTNQTSMYLCASSLSSGAAADTEAFFGQGTRLTVV.

This rearrangement joins TRBV14 to TRBJ2-2; D gene uncertain. V was shortened by 2 bases and J by 1 base, with 5 bases between the two germline ends. Germline CDR1 is SGHDN and CDR2 is FVKESK. The CDR3 totals 14 residues. The CDR3 region is CASSQYLNTGELFF. The DNA for the CDR3 is TGTGCCAGCAGCCAATATCTGAACACCGGGGAGCTGTTTTTT.